The entry below gives a single TCR beta chain sequence along with its context. Its antigen remains unidentified. The sample belongs to a study of cytomegalovirus exposure and HLA in healthy donors. Overall study results and limits: Presence/absence analysis assumed near-uniform sequencing depth across donors.

Germline V lookup: CDR1 ENHRY, CDR2 SYGVKD. With V trimmed by 2 bases and J by 4 bases, 6 bases remained unmatched. CDR3 length: 15 residues. PCR used 60 Vbeta primers and 13 Jbeta primers. Sequencing was performed with immunoSEQ multiplex PCR; in TCRdb, only in-frame clones are kept and a portion is missing. The repertoire includes 130,000 or so clones, about three quarters of them detected once, and approximately 1.6% sits in the top ten. V gene TRBV10-3 combines with J gene TRBJ1-2; TRBD1 matches at 8 bases. The TCR comes from a woman aged 18-29 years in good health and CMV-seronegative. Sequencing was carried out using PBMCs. The CDR3 sequence is CAISEGTGKLYGYTF. DNA of the CDR3: TGTGCCATCAGTGAGGGGACAGGCAAACTCTATGGCTACACCTTC.